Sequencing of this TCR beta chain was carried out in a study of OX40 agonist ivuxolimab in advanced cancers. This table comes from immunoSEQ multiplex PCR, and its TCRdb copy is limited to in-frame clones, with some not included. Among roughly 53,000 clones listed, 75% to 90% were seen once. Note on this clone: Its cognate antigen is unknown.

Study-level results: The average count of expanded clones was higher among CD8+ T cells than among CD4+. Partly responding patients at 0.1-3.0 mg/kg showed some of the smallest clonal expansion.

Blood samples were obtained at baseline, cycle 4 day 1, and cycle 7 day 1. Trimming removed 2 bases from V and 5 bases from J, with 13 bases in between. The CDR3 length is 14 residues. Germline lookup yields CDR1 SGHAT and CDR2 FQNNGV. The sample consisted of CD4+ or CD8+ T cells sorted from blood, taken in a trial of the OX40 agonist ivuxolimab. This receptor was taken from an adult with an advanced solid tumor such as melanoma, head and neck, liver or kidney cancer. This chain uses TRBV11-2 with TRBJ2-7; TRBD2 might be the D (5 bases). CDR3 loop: CASSLRAESHEQYF. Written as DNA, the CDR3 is TGTGCCAGCAGCTTACGAGCGGAGTCCCACGAGCAGTACTTC.